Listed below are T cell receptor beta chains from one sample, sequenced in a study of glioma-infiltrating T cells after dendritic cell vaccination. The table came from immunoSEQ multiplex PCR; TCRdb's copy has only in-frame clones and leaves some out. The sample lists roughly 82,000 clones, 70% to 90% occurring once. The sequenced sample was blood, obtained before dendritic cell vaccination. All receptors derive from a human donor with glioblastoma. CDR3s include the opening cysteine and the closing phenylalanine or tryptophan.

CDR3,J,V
CATSRNAGEAFF,TRBJ1-1,TRBV15
CASSQALAYQETQYF,TRBJ2-5,TRBV4-2
CASITSGSWAQYF,TRBJ2-5,TRBV2
CASSVGIQGVSTEAFF,TRBJ1-1,TRBV9
CASSSVEGGRNYNEQFF,TRBJ2-1,TRBV7-9
CASGLGGDRGGPPFLMRAFF,TRBJ1-1,TRBV12-5
CAWQGIGGANVLTF,TRBJ2-6,TRBV30
CASSLGTGNYGYTF,TRBJ1-2,TRBV7-9
CAWKGKGLTSGGYEQYF,TRBJ2-7,TRBV30
CASSLEPWGAGNTIYF,TRBJ1-3,TRBV7-9
CASSGGFGNEQFF,TRBJ2-1,TRBV19
CASSQSGNEQYF,TRBJ2-7,TRBV14
CASSTRQGGTNEQFF,TRBJ2-1,TRBV28
CASSLAYASAGIKETQYF,TRBJ2-5,TRBV5-6
CASRVLAETYEQYF,TRBJ2-7,TRBV5-1
CASSLEVRETQYF,TRBJ2-5,TRBV11-3
CASSPDSNYGYTF,TRBJ1-2,TRBV18
CASRVDRFSGELFF,TRBJ2-2,TRBV2
CASRMGLLSPEQYF,TRBJ2-7,TRBV6-5
CASRGTVYNEQFF,TRBJ2-1,TRBV6-1
CASSLGPVENQPQHF,TRBJ1-5,TRBV7-3
CASSLYAGGTDTQYF,TRBJ2-3,TRBV5-4
CASSIDPGSEKLFF,TRBJ1-4,TRBV11-2
CAWNSGSNQPQHF,TRBJ1-5,TRBV30
CASSVGGSSTGELFF,TRBJ2-2,TRBV9
CASSQQGGAGELSYEQYF,TRBJ2-7,TRBV4-1
CASSPGPNYGYTF,TRBJ1-2,TRBV18
CASSSPSGRGDTQYF,TRBJ2-3,TRBV7-9
CASSLGQGVGETQYF,TRBJ2-5,TRBV27
CASSGIAGGGADTQYF,TRBJ2-3,TRBV5-1